The 15 T cell receptor beta chains given below trace back to one sample, sequenced in a study of cytomegalovirus exposure and HLA in healthy donors. Use of 60 Vbeta and 13 Jbeta primers characterized the PCR. TCRdb's table, derived via immunoSEQ multiplex PCR, lists solely in-frame clones and lacks some. The data contain over 150,000 clones, approximately 80% of them singletons. Material: PBMCs. Receptors originate from a man between 25 and 39 years old in good health and CMV-seropositive.

V gene TRBV7-8 combines with J gene TRBJ1-3; D not certain. Trimming removed 3 bases at V and 0 bases at J, with 12 bases between. Per germline, CDR1 SGHVS and CDR2 FQNEAQ. This CDR3 comprises 16 residues. CDR3 in amino acids: CASSFGHAGSGNTIYF. The CDR3 DNA sequence: TGTGCCAGCAGCTTTGGGCACGCCGGCTCTGGAAACACCATATATTTT. Together with reference TRBV7-8 and TRBJ1-3, the CDR3 gives the full variable domain: GAGVSQSPRYKVAKRGQDVALRCDPISGHVSLFWYQQALGQGPEFLTYFQNEAQLDKSGLPSDRFFAERPEGSVSTLKIQRTQQEDSAVYLCASSFGHAGSGNTIYFGEGSWLTVV.

This clone showed up just once. V and J are TRBV5-1 and TRBJ2-1; 11 nucleotides match TRBD2. V shed 0 bases and J 10 bases; nucleotides not matched to a gene: 6. The CDR3 is 15 residues long. Looked up from germline, CDR1 is SGHRS and CDR2 is YFSETQ. Written as DNA, the CDR3 is TGCGCCAGCAGCTTGGGACTAGCGGGATTAACGGAGCAGTTCTTC. Protein sequence: CASSLGLAGLTEQFF. The whole variable domain, remainder taken from reference TRBV5-1 and TRBJ2-1, is KAGVTQTPRYLIKTRGQQVTLSCSPISGHRSVSWYQQTPGQGLQFLFEYFSETQRNKGNFPGRFSGRQFSNSRSEMNVSTLELGDSALYLCASSLGLAGLTEQFFGPGTRLTVL.

The chain carries TRBV21-1 and TRBJ2-7; the DNA was not used to check the table's D call, TRBD1. TRBV21-1 is deemed a pseudogene. CDR3 length: 18 residues. CDR3 nucleotide sequence: TGTGCCAGCAGCATCCAAAGCGGAGACAGGGAAAAGTCCTACGAGCAGTACTTC. Its protein product is CASSIQSGDREKSYEQYF.

The V call is TRBV28, the J call TRBJ1-5; D call uncertain. Trimming cost V 7 bases and J 5 bases, with 15 bases left between them. This CDR3 has 14 amino acids. Per the germline V gene, CDR1 is MDHEN and CDR2 is SYDVKM. The CDR3 is CASIKRAADQPQHF. The CDR3, as DNA: TGTGCCAGCATCAAGAGGGCCGCAGATCAGCCCCAGCATTTT. Looking up the rest from reference TRBV28 and TRBJ1-5 gives the full variable domain: DVKVTQSSRYLVKRTGEKVFLECVQDMDHENMFWYRQDPGLGLRLIYFSYDVKMKEKGDIPEGYSVSREKKERFSLILESASTNQTSMYLCASIKRAADQPQHFGDGTRLSIL.

The chain recombines TRBV5-8 with TRBJ2-1; 8 bases fit TRBD2. The CDR3 runs 14 residues. V lost 3 bases, J lost 7 bases, and 6 bases stayed unmatched. CDR1 and CDR2 from the germline V gene are SGHTS and YDEGEE. CDR3 coding DNA: TGTGCCAGCAGCTCGGGACTAGTGGTGAATGAGCAGTTCTTC. Translating it yields CASSSGLVVNEQFF.

This clone was seen once. This chain uses TRBV29-1 with TRBJ1-4, with 7 bases lining up with TRBD1. Germline V gene sequence: CDR1 SQVTM, CDR2 ANQGSEA. Trimming cost V 7 bases and J 4 bases; bases outside gene matches: 6. CDR3 length: 13 residues. The CDR3 DNA reads TGCAGCGCCGGGGACAGACTTAATGAAAAACTGTTTTTT. Residues: CSAGDRLNEKLFF. Complete variable domain (other parts from reference TRBV29-1 and TRBJ1-4): SAVISQKPSRDICQRGTSLTIQCQVDSQVTMMFWYRQQPGQSLTLIATANQGSEATYESGFVIDKFPISRPNLTFSTLTVSNMSPEDSSIYLCSAGDRLNEKLFFGSGTQLSVL.

This clone turned up a few times. The chain carries TRBV28 and TRBJ2-1; tentatively, D is TRBD2 (5 bases). Germline lookup yields CDR1 MDHEN and CDR2 SYDVKM. This CDR3 has 13 residues. The V end was cut by 2 bases, the J end by 7 bases, with 9 bases between. The CDR3 loop is CASSLVRGNEQFF. The CDR3 DNA sequence: TGTGCCAGCAGTTTAGTTCGCGGGAATGAGCAGTTCTTC.

The J gene is TRBJ2-7, the V gene TRBV28, with D perhaps TRBD2 (8 bases). The CDR3 length is 18 residues. Germline V gene data show CDR1 as MDHEN and CDR2 as SYDVKM. The germline V and J ends were trimmed by 5 bases and 6 bases, with 29 bases remaining between them. The CDR3 sequence: CASSRPGGVSGGRLEQYF. As DNA, the CDR3 is TGTGCCAGCAGTCGGCCAGGGGGGGTTTCGGGAGGGCGCCTCGAGCAGTACTTC.

J is TRBJ2-5 and V is TRBV7-2, with 10 positions matching TRBD2. After removal of 5 bases from V and 4 bases from J, the junction contained 4 bases not matched to a gene. This CDR3 contains 14 residues. CDR1 SGHTA and CDR2 FQGNSA come from the germline V gene. This chain's CDR3 is CASSTGTSVETQYF. Here the CDR3 DNA reads TGTGCCAGCAGCACCGGGACTAGCGTAGAGACCCAGTACTTC.

V gene TRBV2 combines with J gene TRBJ2-1, with 8 bases aligning to TRBD2. CDR3 length: 17 residues. CDR1 is SNHLY, CDR2 FYNNEI, per germline. Trimming at V came to 2 bases and at J to 7 bases, leaving 13 bases not matched to a gene. CDR3 sequence reads: CASSELTLADSGNEQFF. CDR3 coding DNA: TGTGCCAGCAGTGAATTAACACTAGCGGATTCTGGGAATGAGCAGTTCTTC.

This chain connects TRBV5-1 to TRBJ2-1; D may be TRBD2 (6 bases). The CDR3 has 15 amino acids. Trimming shortened V by 0 bases and J by 5 bases, and 12 bases separated the two germline ends. Germline lookup yields CDR1 SGHRS and CDR2 YFSETQ. Here the CDR3 DNA reads TGCGCCAGCAGCTTGGATCTAGCGATCGACAATGAGCAGTTCTTC. It yields the protein CASSLDLAIDNEQFF. The variable domain in full, completed from reference TRBV5-1 and TRBJ2-1, reads KAGVTQTPRYLIKTRGQQVTLSCSPISGHRSVSWYQQTPGQGLQFLFEYFSETQRNKGNFPGRFSGRQFSNSRSEMNVSTLELGDSALYLCASSLDLAIDNEQFFGPGTRLTVL.

This clone was recorded a few times. The chain combines TRBV4-2 with TRBJ2-1; 13 nucleotides agree with TRBD2. V was clipped by 4 bases and J by 8 bases; unmatched bases: 5. The CDR3 totals 15 residues. Per the germline V gene, CDR1 is LGHNA and CDR2 is YNFKEQ. CDR3: CASSPWTSGSDEQFF. CDR3 DNA: TGTGCCAGCAGCCCCTGGACTAGCGGGAGTGATGAGCAGTTCTTC.

The rearrangement uses TRBV27 and TRBJ1-2; 8 positions match TRBD1. The ends lost 5 bases at V and 4 bases at J; junction bases unmatched: 9. Germline CDR1 reads MNHEY; CDR2 reads SMNVEV (reference sequence). The CDR3 contains 15 residues. DNA of the CDR3: TGTGCCAGCAGTCCAAGACAGGGGAGAGGCTATGGCTACACCTTC. Its translation: CASSPRQGRGYGYTF.

This clone occurred once. The DNA for the CDR3 is TGTGCCAGCAGCTCTAGCGAGACCCAGTACTTC. Its protein product is CASSSSETQYF. V is TRBV7-9 and J is TRBJ2-5, with TRBD2 as a possible D gene (5 bases). The CDR3 runs 11 residues. The ends were cut back, 4 bases at V and 5 bases at J, with 5 bases in the middle. Germline assignment: CDR1 SEHNR and CDR2 FQNEAQ (reference sequence).

V and J are TRBV10-3 and TRBJ2-1, with D unclear. The length of the CDR3 is 15 residues. V lost 3 bases and J lost 5, with 14 bases in between. Germline loops: CDR1 ENHRY, CDR2 SYGVKD. The CDR3 sequence is CAISDDGVPNNEQFF. In DNA form, the CDR3 reads TGTGCCATCAGTGATGACGGAGTTCCTAACAATGAGCAGTTCTTC.